The next 23 T cell receptor beta chains were all read from a single sample in a study of cytomegalovirus exposure and HLA in healthy donors. Primers: 60 Vbeta forward and 13 Jbeta reverse. Assay used: immunoSEQ multiplex PCR; TCRdb lists only in-frame clones, some missing. The table shows 200,000 or so clones, with approximately 81% occurring only once. The sample taken for sequencing was PBMCs. These receptors were taken from a woman between 18 and 29 years old in good health and CMV-seropositive.

V is TRBV6-1 and J is TRBJ2-1; 7 bases line up with TRBD1. The CDR3 runs 13 residues. The J segment lost 7 bases and the V segment lost 6 bases, leaving 6 bases of the junction unmatched. Germline values: CDR1 MNHNS, CDR2 SASEGT. CDR3 loop: CASSQQGRNEQFF. The DNA for the CDR3 is TGTGCCAGCAGCCAACAGGGGCGGAATGAGCAGTTCTTC.

This chain joins TRBV7-8 and TRBJ1-1, with D possibly being TRBD1 (6 bases). The V end was cut by 5 bases, the J end by 4 bases, with 14 bases between. The CDR3 runs 14 residues. Germline values: CDR1 SGHVS, CDR2 FQNEAQ. This CDR3 is CASSRGALGTEAFF. For the CDR3, the DNA is TGTGCCAGCAGCCGGGGGGCGCTGGGCACTGAAGCTTTCTTT.

This clone has only one observation. This rearrangement joins TRBV7-9 to TRBJ2-3, with D possibly matching TRBD1 (6 bases). This CDR3 is 17 amino acids long. V shed 2 bases and J shed 2 bases, with 17 bases lying between them. The germline V gene has CDR1 SEHNR and CDR2 FQNEAQ (reference sequence). Written as DNA, the CDR3 is TGTGCCAGCAGCTTAAAAACAGGGTATTTGGTCACAGATACGCAGTATTTT. Translating gives CASSLKTGYLVTDTQYF.

The chain joins TRBV7-2 to TRBJ2-1; TRBD2 aligns across 8 bases. The CDR3 runs 15 residues. Germline-derived CDR1 and CDR2 are SGHTA and FQGNSA. V lost 5 bases, J lost 5 bases, and 8 bases stayed unmatched. Here the CDR3 DNA reads TGTGCCAGCAGCCGTAGGCGGGGGGACAACAATGAGCAGTTCTTC. It specifies CASSRRRGDNNEQFF. Using reference TRBV7-2 and TRBJ2-1 for the parts outside the CDR3, the full variable domain is GAGVSQSPSNKVTEKGKDVELRCDPISGHTALYWYRQSLGQGLEFLIYFQGNSAPDKSGLPSDRFSAERTGGSVSTLTIQRTQQEDSAVYLCASSRRRGDNNEQFFGPGTRLTVL.

The chain employs TRBV27 and TRBJ2-3; 7 nucleotides align to TRBD1. With 6 bases clipped from V and 2 bases from J, the junction kept 14 bases outside the gene matches. Germline V gives CDR1 MNHEY, CDR2 SMNVEV (reference sequence). The CDR3 covers 17 residues. The CDR3 nucleotides are TGTGCCAGCAGCCCCCCATCCGGGACAGAATCCACAGATACGCAGTATTTT. Its translation is CASSPPSGTESTDTQYF.

In DNA form, the CDR3 reads TGTGCCAGCTCACCGGTCGGGGGGGAGTGGGACACTGAAGCTTTCTTT. Translation: CASSPVGGEWDTEAFF. V is TRBV18 and J is TRBJ1-1; TRBD1 is a possible D gene (5 bases). V lost 3 bases to trimming and J lost 3 bases, with 17 bases between them. This CDR3 is built from 16 residues. Germline lookup yields CDR1 KGHSH and CDR2 LQKENI.

The rearrangement links TRBV20-1 to TRBJ1-2; the D is unclear. Germline values: CDR1 DFQATT, CDR2 SNEGSKA (reference sequence). This CDR3 is built from 11 residues. V lost 5 bases to trimming and J lost 5 bases, with 9 bases between them. This CDR3 is CSALLGYGYTF. Written as DNA, the CDR3 is TGCAGTGCTCTTCTCGGGTATGGCTACACCTTC.

The V call is TRBV6-1, the J call TRBJ1-1; D remains ambiguous. Trimming stripped 3 bases from V and 8 bases from J, with 10 bases between. Germline-derived CDR1 and CDR2 are MNHNS and SASEGT. The CDR3 is 12 residues long. Written as DNA, the CDR3 is TGTGCCAGCAGTGATACCGCCAGAGAAGCTTTCTTT. This sequence encodes CASSDTAREAFF.

This clone turned up a few times. The genes are TRBV15 and TRBJ1-2; D remains ambiguous. CDR1 is LNHNV and CDR2 is YYDKDF in the germline V gene (reference sequence). This CDR3 comprises 13 residues. V was shortened by 5 bases and J by 4 bases, with 11 bases between the two germline ends. The CDR3 DNA reads as TGTGCCACCAGCGGTTCCGGGAGCTATGGCTACACCTTC. Translation gives CATSGSGSYGYTF.

In its sample, this clone was seen once. The gene calls are TRBV5-5 and TRBJ2-1; 7 nucleotides match TRBD1. Per germline, CDR1 SGHKS and CDR2 YYEKEE (reference sequence). With 2 bases clipped from V and 6 bases from J, the junction kept 5 bases outside the gene matches. This CDR3 region has 14 residues. This chain's CDR3 is CASSFRTGLNEQFF. The DNA for the CDR3 is TGTGCCAGCAGCTTCCGGACAGGCCTCAATGAGCAGTTCTTC.

The V gene is TRBV6-4, the J gene TRBJ2-7; 9 nucleotides match TRBD2. The junction had 16 bases not matched to a gene; V was cut back by 6 bases and J by 4 bases. The CDR3 spans 17 residues. Germline values: CDR1 MRHNA, CDR2 SNTAGT. In DNA form, the CDR3 reads TGTGCCAGCAGGGGGGGGCGACAGACTAGCGGCCGTTACGAGCAGTACTTC. Translating it yields CASRGGRQTSGRYEQYF.

The V call is TRBV11-2, the J call TRBJ1-2; tentative D call: TRBD1 (6 bases). Germline CDR1 reads SGHAT; CDR2 reads FQNNGV. Trimming removed 5 bases at V and 6 bases at J, with 19 bases between. This CDR3 has 15 amino acids. The DNA for the CDR3 is TGTGCCAGCAGCCCTCTGGGGGGGCGCGTCAATGGCTACACCTTC. Encoded protein: CASSPLGGRVNGYTF.

The genes are TRBV2 and TRBJ1-1; no clear D. Germline CDR1 SNHLY, CDR2 FYNNEI. Trimming removed 7 bases at V and 0 bases at J, with 12 bases between. This CDR3 is built from 14 residues. The CDR3 bases are TGTGCCAGCATGCGAGAGTCCATGAACACTGAAGCTTTCTTT. This translates into CASMRESMNTEAFF. Drawing the rest from reference TRBV2 and TRBJ1-1, the complete variable domain is EPEVTQTPSHQVTQMGQEVILRCVPISNHLYFYWYRQILGQKVEFLVSFYNNEISEKSEIFDDQFSVERPDGSNFTLKIRSTKLEDSAMYFCASMRESMNTEAFFGQGTRLTVV.

This clone was recorded once. This sequence joins TRBV5-6 and TRBJ2-3, with 7 bases identical to TRBD2. The CDR3 has 18 residues. Per the germline V gene, CDR1 is SGHDT and CDR2 is YYEEEE. V was pared by 3 bases and J by 1 base, with 14 bases of the junction left unmatched. DNA of the CDR3: TGTGCCAGCAGCTCGACCGGGGGGTCGGGGGTGCGCACAGATACGCAGTATTTT. This gives the protein CASSSTGGSGVRTDTQYF.

A remark on this clone: Because the CDR3's place on the DNA is in doubt, the DNA is left out and the CDR3 is given as listed by TCRdb. The CDR3 loop reads CASILGQGSYEQYF. The rearrangement uses TRBV21-1 and TRBJ2-7; the D segment call TRBD1 is taken from the table without a DNA check. TRBV21-1 is given as a pseudogene. The CDR3 is 14 residues long, ends included.

CDR3 loop: CASSFLQGHGYTF. The CDR3 DNA sequence: TGTGCCAGCAGCTTTCTACAGGGCCATGGCTACACCTTC. The chain combines TRBV7-2 with TRBJ1-2; possibly TRBD1 for D (6 bases). This CDR3 is built from 13 residues. Trimming removed 3 bases from V and 6 bases from J, with 11 bases in between. The germline V gene encodes CDR1 SGHTA and CDR2 FQGNSA.

This chain joins TRBV6-5 and TRBJ2-5, with a tentative D call TRBD1 (6 bases). The closer fit of TRBJ2-7 to the DNA end suggests the J call may be wrong. This CDR3 has 15 amino acids. Germline assignment: CDR1 MNHEY and CDR2 SVGAGI. The DNA of the CDR3 is TGTGCCAGCAGTCCCCAGGGGCTGGTAATTTACGAGCAGTACTTC. This sequence encodes CASSPQGLVIYEQYF.

The rearrangement uses TRBV14 and TRBJ2-3, with a weak D call TRBD2 (7 bases). The CDR3 has 14 residues. The germline gives CDR1 SGHDN, CDR2 FVKESK. V dropped 4 bases and J dropped 11 bases, with 19 bases sitting between them. CDR3 coding DNA: TGTGCCAGCAGCCCCTCCTCTCGGGGGGCTTGGCAGTATTTT. It yields the protein CASSPSSRGAWQYF.

The rearrangement uses TRBV6-5 and TRBJ1-5; D uncertain. This CDR3 region has 14 residues. V shed 3 bases and J shed 3 bases, with 9 bases lying between them. The germline V gene encodes CDR1 MNHEY and CDR2 SVGAGI. CDR3 coding DNA: TGTGCCAGCAGTTATAGCGGGTACAATCAGCCCCAGCATTTT. This translates into CASSYSGYNQPQHF.

The chain recombines TRBV10-3 with TRBJ1-6; the D gene is possibly TRBD1 (5 bases). Trimming took 8 bases from V and 9 from J, leaving 14 bases between them. From germline, CDR1 is ENHRY and CDR2 SYGVKD. This CDR3 has 13 residues. The chain's CDR3 is CAIAPGWTSPLHF. The DNA for the CDR3 is TGTGCCATCGCCCCAGGGTGGACTTCACCCCTCCACTTT.

J is TRBJ2-5 and V is TRBV10-3, with 7 bases fitting TRBD2. With V trimmed by 6 bases and J by 4 bases, 14 bases remained unmatched. This CDR3 contains 16 residues. From germline, CDR1 is ENHRY and CDR2 SYGVKD. CDR3 sequence reads: CAISGGGAGRGETQYF. The DNA for the CDR3 is TGTGCCATCAGCGGTGGCGGCGCGGGGAGGGGAGAGACCCAGTACTTC.

This clone was seen just once. This rearrangement joins TRBV4-1 to TRBJ2-7, with D maybe TRBD1 (6 bases). Trimming left V 3 bases short and J 2 bases short, with 11 bases between. The germline V gene encodes CDR1 MGHRA and CDR2 YSYEKL. There are 14 residues in the CDR3. The CDR3 here is CASSQRAGAYEQYV. As DNA, the CDR3 is TGCGCCAGCAGCCAGAGGGCAGGGGCCTACGAGCAGTACGTC.

About this clone itself: The germline gene is not matched at one end of the junction; a read error may be the cause. This chain links TRBV5-4 with TRBJ2-5; 10 bases line up with TRBD2. CDR3 length equals 15 residues. Germline V gene data show CDR1 as SGHNT and CDR2 as YYREEE (reference sequence). The CDR3 DNA reads TGTGCCGGCAGCTTGGGGAGCGGGGGGGGAGAGACCCAGTACTTC. This codes for CAGSLGSGGGETQYF.